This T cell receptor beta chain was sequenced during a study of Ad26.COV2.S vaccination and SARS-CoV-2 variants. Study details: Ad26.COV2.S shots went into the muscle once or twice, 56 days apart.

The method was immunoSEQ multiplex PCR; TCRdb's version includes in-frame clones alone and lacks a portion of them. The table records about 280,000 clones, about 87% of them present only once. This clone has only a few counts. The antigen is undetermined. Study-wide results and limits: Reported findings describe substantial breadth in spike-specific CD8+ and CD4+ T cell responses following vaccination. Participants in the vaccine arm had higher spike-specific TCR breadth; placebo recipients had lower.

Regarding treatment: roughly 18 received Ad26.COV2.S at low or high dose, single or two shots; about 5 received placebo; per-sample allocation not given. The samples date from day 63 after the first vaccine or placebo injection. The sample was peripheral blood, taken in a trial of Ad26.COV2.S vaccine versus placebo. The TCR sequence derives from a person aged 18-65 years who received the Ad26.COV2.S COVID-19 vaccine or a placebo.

CDR3: CSVEGLNYGYTF. For the CDR3, the DNA is TGCAGCGTTGAGGGGCTCAACTATGGCTACACCTTC. The chain combines TRBV29-1 with TRBJ1-2, with D perhaps TRBD1 (5 bases). Germline V gene data show CDR1 as SQVTM and CDR2 as ANQGSEA. The V and J ends lost 3 bases and 2 bases respectively, with 7 bases between them. The CDR3 consists of 12 residues.